Described below is a single T cell receptor (beta chain) sequence and its context. This sample is drawn from a study of blood T cell repertoires in COVID-19. Study-wide background: The samples span acute and convalescent COVID-19 from the United States, Italy and Spain.

Produced via immunoSEQ multiplex PCR; TCRdb's table is partial and in-frame only. The data contain 110,000 to 150,000 clones, 70% to 90% of them singletons. The clonotype originates from a woman in her sixties or seventies with acute or convalescent COVID-19. Source material: peripheral blood.

The CDR3 sequence: CASSGTGTPLGYTF. CDR3 in DNA: TGCGCCAGCAGCGGGACAGGGACCCCCTTGGGCTACACCTTC. The chain is built from TRBV10-2 and TRBJ1-2, with 9 bases fitting TRBD1. This CDR3 is built from 14 residues. Trimming removed 6 bases from V and 8 bases from J; junction bases left unmatched: 10. Germline CDR1 and CDR2: WSHSY and SAAADI.